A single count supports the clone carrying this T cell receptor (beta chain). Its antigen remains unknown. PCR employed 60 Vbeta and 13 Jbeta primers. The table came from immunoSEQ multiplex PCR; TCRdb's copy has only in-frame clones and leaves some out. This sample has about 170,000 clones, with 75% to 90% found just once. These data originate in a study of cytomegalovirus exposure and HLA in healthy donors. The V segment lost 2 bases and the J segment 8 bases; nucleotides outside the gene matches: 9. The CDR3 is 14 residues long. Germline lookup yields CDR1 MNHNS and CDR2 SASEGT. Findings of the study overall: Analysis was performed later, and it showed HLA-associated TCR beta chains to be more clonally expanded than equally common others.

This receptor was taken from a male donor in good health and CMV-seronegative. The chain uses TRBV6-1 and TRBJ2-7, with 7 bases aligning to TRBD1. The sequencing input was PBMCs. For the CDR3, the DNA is TGTGCCAGCAGTGAACGCCGGGACAGCCAGAAGCAGTACTTC. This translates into CASSERRDSQKQYF.